The rows below give T cell receptor beta chains drawn from one sample of a study of blood T cell repertoires in COVID-19. Measured with immunoSEQ multiplex PCR; TCRdb has only the in-frame clones, and not every one. This sample has some 190,000 clones, with approximately 73% found just once. The sample comprised PBMCs or T cells enriched from blood (not recorded which). The receptors come from a woman aged 50 to 60 with acute COVID-19. CDR3s include the opening cysteine and the closing phenylalanine or tryptophan. D genes are given only for firm matches. Some rows have no size entry. The others give once, few or many, or a class for an expanded clone.

j_gene	d_gene	v_gene	abundance	CDR3nt	CDR3aa
TRBJ1-2	.	TRBV18	.	TGTGCCAGCTCACCAGGGCCCATTTTCGTAGTCTATGGCTACACCTTC	CASSPGPIFVVYGYTF
TRBJ2-1	.	TRBV7-9	.	TGTGCCAGCAGCTCTTCCGGGACACCGTACAATGAGCAGTTCTTC	CASSSSGTPYNEQFF
TRBJ2-5	.	TRBV3-1/TRBV3-2	.	TGTGCCAGCAGCCTTCCCGGGGGAGCCCAGCGACCAGGGACCCAGTACTTC	CASSLPGGAQRPGTQYF
TRBJ2-3	TRBD2	TRBV25-1	.	TGTGCCAGCAGTGAAGGATGGGACTACACAGATACGCAGTATTTT	CASSEGWDYTDTQYF
TRBJ1-1	.	TRBV5-6	.	TGTGCCAGCAGCTTCTCCACTGAAGCTTTCTTT	CASSFSTEAFF
TRBJ1-1	.	TRBV7-6	.	TGTGCCAGCAGCTTAGGAAGCACAGGGAACACTGAAGCTTTCTTT	CASSLGSTGNTEAFF
TRBJ1-4	.	TRBV18	.	TGTGCCAGCTCACAACTTAATGAAAAACTGTTTTTT	CASSQLNEKLFF
TRBJ1-3	.	TRBV28	.	TGTGCCAGCAGGAGTGGAAACACCATATATTTT	CASRSGNTIYF
TRBJ1-6	TRBD1	TRBV4-2	.	TGTGCCAGCAGCCAAGGCGTGGACAGGGTAAAATCACCCCTCCACTTT	CASSQGVDRVKSPLHF
TRBJ1-1	TRBD1	TRBV28	.	TGTGCCAGCAGTTTTCGGACAGGGATGAACACTGAAGCTTTCTTT	CASSFRTGMNTEAFF
TRBJ1-4	.	TRBV6-5	.	TGTGCCAGCAGTCGGTCGGGGACAGAAAAACTGTTTTTT	CASSRSGTEKLFF
TRBJ2-5	.	TRBV28	.	TGTGCCAGCAGTTTCCCAGGGTCAGAGACCCAGTACTTC	CASSFPGSETQYF
TRBJ1-4	TRBD1	TRBV7-9	once	TGTGCCAGCAGCTCATCCGGGACAGGGCTTGAAAAACTGTTTTTT	CASSSSGTGLEKLFF
TRBJ2-3	TRBD1	TRBV9	.	TGTGCCAGCAGCGGGGGACAGGGGGCATACACAGATACGCAGTATTTT	CASSGGQGAYTDTQYF
TRBJ1-2	.	TRBV3-1/TRBV3-2	.	TGTGCCAGCAGCCAAGAAAGCCGCAGGCCCTACACCTTC	CASSQESRRPYTF
TRBJ2-5	TRBD1	TRBV5-4	.	TGTGCCAGCAGCATCTACTGGACAGGGAGAGAGACCCAGTACTTC	CASSIYWTGRETQYF
TRBJ1-1	TRBD1	TRBV19	few	TGTGCCAGTAGCATTGGGACAGAGGAAGCTTTCTTT	CASSIGTEEAFF
TRBJ1-1	.	TRBV2	.	TGTGCCAGCACCCCGACTCCAAACACTGAAGCTTTCTTT	CASTPTPNTEAFF
TRBJ1-4	.	TRBV9	few	TGTGCCAGCAGCGGTCCACCGGGACACTGGGAAAAACTGTTTTTT	CASSGPPGHWEKLFF
TRBJ2-1	.	TRBV4-1	few	TGCGCCAGCAGCCAAGGAGGTGTGGCCGGAACCTACAATGAGCAGTTCTTC	CASSQGGVAGTYNEQFF
TRBJ1-6	.	TRBV7-2	.	TGTGCCAGCTCCGGACACCTTAGCTCCTATAATTCACCCCTCCACTTT	CASSGHLSSYNSPLHF
TRBJ2-1	TRBD1	TRBV2	.	TGTGCCAGAACCGGGACAGGGACGTACAATGAGCAGTTCTTC	CARTGTGTYNEQFF
TRBJ1-1	.	TRBV4-1	.	TGCGCCAGCAGCCAAGAGGGGGGTAGCACTGAAGCTTTCTTT	CASSQEGGSTEAFF
TRBJ2-2	.	TRBV28	.	TGTGCCAGCCGTCGGCGGAGCTCCCCCCTCGGGGAGCTGTTTTTT	CASRRRSSPLGELFF
TRBJ1-5	TRBD1	TRBV4-2	few	TGTGCCAGCAGCCAAGATTTGACAGGGGGTTTGCAGCCCCAGCATTTT	CASSQDLTGGLQPQHF
TRBJ1-1	TRBD1	TRBV7-9	.	TGTGCCAGCAGCTTAAGGGGGCAAAAGGGACAAACTGAAGCTTTCTTT	CASSLRGQKGQTEAFF
TRBJ1-4	.	TRBV1	.	TGCACCAGGATGACACGGACTAATGAAAAACTGTTTTTT	CTRMTRTNEKLFF
TRBJ1-2	.	TRBV24-1	.	TGTGCCACCAGTGGAGGAGGGCTTGGAGCTAACTATGGCTACACCTTC	CATSGGGLGANYGYTF
TRBJ2-3	TRBD1	TRBV27	.	TGTGCCAGCAGCGCCATACAGGGGAACACAGATACGCAGTATTTT	CASSAIQGNTDTQYF
TRBJ1-1	.	TRBV7-2	few	TGTGCCAGCAGCCCTAAAGGGGGACAATGGTACACTGAAGCTTTCTTT	CASSPKGGQWYTEAFF
TRBJ1-1	TRBD1	TRBV18	few	TGTGCCAGCTCACCGGACAGGGTTGGGGGGGGCACTGAAGCTTTCTTT	CASSPDRVGGGTEAFF
TRBJ2-1	.	TRBV9	.	TGTGCCAGCAGCGTAGTCAGCGGTTCCTACAATGAGCAGTTCTTC	CASSVVSGSYNEQFF
TRBJ1-3	TRBD1	TRBV28	.	TGTGCCAGCAACCCGACAGGGAATAAGGGAAACACCATATATTTT	CASNPTGNKGNTIYF
TRBJ2-5	TRBD2	TRBV11-2	.	TGTGCCAGCAGCCCCGGGACTAGCGGCAACCTGGGGACCCAGTACTTC	CASSPGTSGNLGTQYF
TRBJ1-6	TRBD1	TRBV27	.	TGTGCCAGCAGTCGACCGGGACAGGGATCACCCCTCCACTTT	CASSRPGQGSPLHF
TRBJ1-5	.	TRBV24-1	many	TGTGCCACCAGTGATGCGGGTCGGGGCGGCGGGGGCAATCAGCCCCAGCATTTT	CATSDAGRGGGGNQPQHF
TRBJ1-1	.	TRBV6-5	.	TGTGCCAGCAGTTACTCGGGGGCAGGCGGGTACACTGAAGCTTTCTTT	CASSYSGAGGYTEAFF
TRBJ1-1	TRBD1	TRBV5-8	.	TGTGCCAGCAGCTTCCGGACAGGGGGAATAGTCACTGAAGCTTTCTTT	CASSFRTGGIVTEAFF
TRBJ1-1	.	TRBV5-1	few	TGCGCCAGCAGCCCGGCGGGGGGAGCCACTGAAGCTTTCTTT	CASSPAGGATEAFF
TRBJ2-1	TRBD2	TRBV5-1	.	TGCGCCAGCAGCGCGGGACTAGCTCGCTATGAGCAGTTCTTC	CASSAGLARYEQFF
TRBJ1-1	TRBD1	TRBV7-8	.	TGTGCCAGCAGCCTCCGGGACAGAGTCACTGAAGCTTTCTTT	CASSLRDRVTEAFF
TRBJ1-4	.	TRBV4-2	once	TGTGCCAGCAGCCAAGATCAGGGAAGTAATGAAAAACTGTTTTTT	CASSQDQGSNEKLFF
TRBJ2-4	.	TRBV27	.	TGTGCCAGCAGTCTCGAGGGACTAGCCAAAAACATTCAGTACTTC	CASSLEGLAKNIQYF
TRBJ2-3	.	TRBV28	.	TGTGCCAGCAGTTCCTGGGGTAGCGGCACAGATACGCAGTATTTT	CASSSWGSGTDTQYF
TRBJ1-1	.	TRBV7-2	.	TGTGCCAGCAGCTTAGGTTTCGGGGGAATTAGGAACACTGAAGCTTTCTTT	CASSLGFGGIRNTEAFF
TRBJ1-2	.	TRBV29-1	few	TGCAGCGTTGATGATCCCTACAACTATGGCTACACCTTC	CSVDDPYNYGYTF
TRBJ2-2	TRBD1	TRBV27	many	TGTGCCAGCAGTTGGGACCCCGACAGGGGAAGTATCACCGGGGAGCTGTTTTTT	CASSWDPDRGSITGELFF
TRBJ1-3	TRBD1	TRBV28	.	TGTGCCAGCAGTTTACCTAACAGGGGGCGATTTGGAAACACCATATATTTT	CASSLPNRGRFGNTIYF
TRBJ1-4	TRBD1	TRBV7-2	.	TGTGCCAGCAGCTTAGGACAGGGACGAGGTGAAAAACTGTTTTTT	CASSLGQGRGEKLFF
TRBJ1-5	TRBD1	TRBV6-5	.	TGTGCCAGCAGCCGGGACAGGGGAAGCAATCAGCCCCAGCATTTT	CASSRDRGSNQPQHF
TRBJ1-6	.	TRBV19	.	TGTGCCAGTAGTACGAGCTCACAGGGAAGCTCCTATAATTCACCCCTCCACTTT	CASSTSSQGSSYNSPLHF
TRBJ2-1	.	TRBV24-1	.	TGTGCCACCAGTCCTCTGGGGCGGGGCTTCAATGAGCAGTTCTTC	CATSPLGRGFNEQFF
TRBJ1-2	.	TRBV28	.	TGTGCCAGCAGTTTAGACTACAAGGCCAACTATGGCTACACCTTC	CASSLDYKANYGYTF
TRBJ1-2	.	TRBV5-5	.	TGTGCCAGCAGCCCGCAGTATGTCGGCTACACCTTC	CASSPQYVGYTF
TRBJ2-4	.	TRBV28	.	TGTGCCAGCGTTGAGGGCTCTGCCAAAAACATTCAGTACTTC	CASVEGSAKNIQYF